This paragraph covers one TCR beta chain sequence. No antigen is known for it. This record belongs to a study of OX40 agonist ivuxolimab in advanced cancers. Findings and caveats of the study: The average count of expanded clones was higher among CD8+ T cells than among CD4+. The study observed clonal expansion of CD4+ and CD8+ blood T cells by week 6 at 0.1 to 3.0 mg/kg.

Trimming removed 2 bases at V and 2 bases at J, with 10 bases between. The CDR3 has 15 amino acids. Germline lookup yields CDR1 SNHLY and CDR2 FYNNEI. Profiling relied on immunoSEQ multiplex PCR, and the TCRdb table lists in-frame clones only, not all of them. The sample contains nearly 45,000 clones, more than 80% of which appear only once. The chain employs TRBV2 and TRBJ1-3, with a weak D call TRBD1 (5 bases). The receptor was isolated from an adult with an advanced solid tumor such as melanoma, head and neck, liver or kidney cancer. Sequenced here: CD4+ or CD8+ T cells sorted from blood, sampled in a trial of the OX40 agonist ivuxolimab. The CDR3 DNA sequence: TGTGCCAGCAGTGAAACCAGGGTGGCTGGAAACACCATATATTTT. As protein: CASSETRVAGNTIYF.